This T cell receptor beta chain came from a study of T-cell reconstitution after alpha-beta-depleted transplantation in children. Broader study findings: Newly produced T cells mostly accounted for T-cell counts and diversity one year post-transplant. Where alpha-beta T cells came from about two months after transplant was reportedly several hundred expanded graft clones. Surviving recipient T cells and thymic progenitors accounted for the high day-60 TCRbeta diversity observed in some patients.

Unique molecular identifiers were used in preparing the TCRbeta library. TCRdb re-derived calls from the PCR reads in MiXCR, one entry per CDR3 protein. The sample carries about 300,000 distinct CDR3 sequences, around 7.3% recorded once. The germline V gene has CDR1 DFQATT and CDR2 SNEGSKA (reference sequence). The CDR3 is made up of 12 amino acids. V was trimmed by 6 bases and J by 2 bases, leaving 10 bases between them. This clonotype was seen ten or more times. Its matching antigen is unknown. This chain joins TRBV20-1 and TRBJ2-5; TRBD1 might be the D (6 bases). This sample comprised peripheral blood, obtained 360 days after TCRalphabeta/CD19-depleted stem cell transplant. The sequence derives from a female patient aged 2-15 years who had a stem cell transplant for Fanconi anemia, so the T cells may come from the graft donor. The CDR3 DNA reads TGCAGTGCAACAAGGGGGCAAGAGACCCAGTACTTC. This sequence encodes CSATRGQETQYF.